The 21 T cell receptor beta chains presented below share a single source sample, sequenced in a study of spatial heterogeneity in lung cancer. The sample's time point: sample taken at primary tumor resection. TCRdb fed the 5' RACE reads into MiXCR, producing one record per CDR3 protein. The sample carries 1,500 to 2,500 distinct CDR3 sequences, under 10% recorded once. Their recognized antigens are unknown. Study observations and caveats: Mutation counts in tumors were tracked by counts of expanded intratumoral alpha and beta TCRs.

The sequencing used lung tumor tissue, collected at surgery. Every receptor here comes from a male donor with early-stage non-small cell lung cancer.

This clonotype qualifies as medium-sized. Written as DNA, the CDR3 is TGTGCCAGCAGCCCAGAGACTAGCGGGAAAGAGACCCAGTACTTC. Translating it yields CASSPETSGKETQYF. This chain links TRBV11-3 with TRBJ2-5, with 11 nucleotides matching TRBD2. The CDR3 extends over 15 amino acids. With V trimmed by 5 bases and J by 3 bases, 5 bases remained unmatched. CDR1 and CDR2 (germline): SGHNT, YENEEA.

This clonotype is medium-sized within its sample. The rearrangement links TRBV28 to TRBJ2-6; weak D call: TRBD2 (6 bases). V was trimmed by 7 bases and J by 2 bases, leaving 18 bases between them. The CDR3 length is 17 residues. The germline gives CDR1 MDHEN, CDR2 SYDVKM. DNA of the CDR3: TGTGCCAGCAAGCTCCGGCCAACGGGGGCTGGGGCCAACGTCCTGACTTTC. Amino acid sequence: CASKLRPTGAGANVLTF.

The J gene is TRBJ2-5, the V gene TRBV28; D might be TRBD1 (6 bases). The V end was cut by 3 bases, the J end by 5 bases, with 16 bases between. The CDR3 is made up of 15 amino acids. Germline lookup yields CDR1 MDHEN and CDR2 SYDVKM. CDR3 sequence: CASSFPGHRAETQYF. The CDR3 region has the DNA TGTGCCAGCAGTTTCCCGGGGCACAGGGCGGAGACCCAGTACTTC.

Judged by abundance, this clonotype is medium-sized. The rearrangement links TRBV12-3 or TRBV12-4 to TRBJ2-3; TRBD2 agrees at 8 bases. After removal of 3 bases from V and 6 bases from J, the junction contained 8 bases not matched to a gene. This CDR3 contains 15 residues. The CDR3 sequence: CASSFSGGALDTQYF. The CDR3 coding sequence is TGTGCCAGCAGTTTTTCGGGGGGGGCTTTGGATACGCAGTATTTT.

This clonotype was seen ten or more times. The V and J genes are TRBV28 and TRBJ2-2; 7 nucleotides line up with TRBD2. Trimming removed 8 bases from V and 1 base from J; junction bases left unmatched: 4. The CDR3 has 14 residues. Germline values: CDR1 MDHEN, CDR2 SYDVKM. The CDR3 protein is CASRGVVNTGELFF. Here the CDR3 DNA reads TGTGCCAGCCGGGGGGTTGTGAACACCGGGGAGCTGTTTTTT.

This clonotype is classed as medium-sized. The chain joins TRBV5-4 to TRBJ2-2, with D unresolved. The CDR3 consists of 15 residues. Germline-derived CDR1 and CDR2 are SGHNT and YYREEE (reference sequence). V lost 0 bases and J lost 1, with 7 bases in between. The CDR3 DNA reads TGTGCCAGCAGCTTGGCCGGCAGGAACACCGGGGAGCTGTTTTTT. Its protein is CASSLAGRNTGELFF. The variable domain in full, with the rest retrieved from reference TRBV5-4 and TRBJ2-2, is ETGVTQSPTHLIKTRGQQVTLRCSSQSGHNTVSWYQQALGQGPQFIFQYYREEENGRGNFPPRFSGLQFPNYSSELNVNALELDDSALYLCASSLAGRNTGELFFGEGSRLTVL.

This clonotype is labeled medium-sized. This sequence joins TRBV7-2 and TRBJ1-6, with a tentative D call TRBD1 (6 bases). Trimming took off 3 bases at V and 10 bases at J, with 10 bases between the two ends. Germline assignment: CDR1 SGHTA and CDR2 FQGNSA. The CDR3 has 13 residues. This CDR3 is CASSFYRESPLHF. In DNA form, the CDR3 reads TGTGCCAGCAGCTTCTACAGGGAATCACCCCTCCACTTT.

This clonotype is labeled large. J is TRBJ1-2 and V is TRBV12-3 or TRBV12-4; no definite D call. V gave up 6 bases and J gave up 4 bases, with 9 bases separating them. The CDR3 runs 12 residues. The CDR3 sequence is CASRKGAYGYTF. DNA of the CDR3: TGTGCCAGCAGAAAGGGTGCCTATGGCTACACCTTC.

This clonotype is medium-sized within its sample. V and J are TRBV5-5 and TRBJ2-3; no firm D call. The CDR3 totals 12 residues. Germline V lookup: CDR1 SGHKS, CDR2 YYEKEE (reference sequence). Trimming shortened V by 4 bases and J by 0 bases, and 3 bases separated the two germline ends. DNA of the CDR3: TGTGCCAGCAGCCTGAGCACAGATACGCAGTATTTT. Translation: CASSLSTDTQYF. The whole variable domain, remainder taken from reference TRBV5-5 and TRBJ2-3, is DAGVTQSPTHLIKTRGQQVTLRCSPISGHKSVSWYQQVLGQGPQFIFQYYEKEERGRGNFPDRFSARQFPNYSSELNVNALLLGDSALYLCASSLSTDTQYFGPGTRLTVL.

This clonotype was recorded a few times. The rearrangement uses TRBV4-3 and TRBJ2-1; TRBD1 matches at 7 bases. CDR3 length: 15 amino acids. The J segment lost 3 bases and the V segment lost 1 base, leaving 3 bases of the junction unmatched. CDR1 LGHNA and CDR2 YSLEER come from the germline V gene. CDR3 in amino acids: CASSQGTGDYNEQFF. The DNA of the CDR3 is TGCGCCAGCAGCCAAGGAACAGGGGACTACAATGAGCAGTTCTTC.

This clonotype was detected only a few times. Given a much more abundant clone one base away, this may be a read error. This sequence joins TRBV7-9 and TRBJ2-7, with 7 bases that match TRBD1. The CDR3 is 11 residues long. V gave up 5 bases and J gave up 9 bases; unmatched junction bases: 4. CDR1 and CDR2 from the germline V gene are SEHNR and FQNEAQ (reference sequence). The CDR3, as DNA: TGTGCCAGCAGCCTCCGGACAGGGCAGTACTTC. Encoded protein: CASSLRTGQYF.

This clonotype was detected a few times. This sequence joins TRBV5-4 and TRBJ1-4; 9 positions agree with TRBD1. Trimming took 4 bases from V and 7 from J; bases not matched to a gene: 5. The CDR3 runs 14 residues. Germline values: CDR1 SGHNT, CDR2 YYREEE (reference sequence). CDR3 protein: CASSRQGVAEKLFF. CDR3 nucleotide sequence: TGTGCCAGCAGCCGACAGGGGGTAGCTGAAAAACTGTTTTTT.

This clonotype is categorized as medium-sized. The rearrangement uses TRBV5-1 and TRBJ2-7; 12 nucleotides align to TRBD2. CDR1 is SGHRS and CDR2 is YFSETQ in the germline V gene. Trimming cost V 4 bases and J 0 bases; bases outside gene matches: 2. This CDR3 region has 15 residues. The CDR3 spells CASSMGLAGSYEQYF. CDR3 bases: TGCGCCAGCAGCATGGGACTAGCGGGCTCCTACGAGCAGTACTTC.

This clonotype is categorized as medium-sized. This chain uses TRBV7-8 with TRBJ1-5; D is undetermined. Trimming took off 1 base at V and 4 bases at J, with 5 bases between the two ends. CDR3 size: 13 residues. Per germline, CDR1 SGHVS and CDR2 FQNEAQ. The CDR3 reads CASSLEQNQPQHF. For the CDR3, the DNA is TGTGCCAGCAGCTTAGAACAGAATCAGCCCCAGCATTTT.

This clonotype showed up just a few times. The CDR3 DNA reads as TGTGCCAGCAGTGGATGGGGCGGGAACATTCAGTACTTC. This codes for CASSGWGGNIQYF. The gene calls are TRBV6-1 and TRBJ2-4, with D tentatively TRBD1 or TRBD2 (5 bases each). The CDR3 consists of 13 residues. V lost 4 bases to trimming and J lost 7 bases, with 11 bases between them. CDR1 and CDR2 from the germline V gene are MNHNS and SASEGT.

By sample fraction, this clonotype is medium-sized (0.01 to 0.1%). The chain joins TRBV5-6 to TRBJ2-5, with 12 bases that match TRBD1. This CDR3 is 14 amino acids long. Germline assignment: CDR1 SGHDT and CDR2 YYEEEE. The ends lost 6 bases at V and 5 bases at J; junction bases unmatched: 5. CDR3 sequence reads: CASTAGQGAETQYF. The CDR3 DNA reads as TGTGCCAGCACAGCGGGACAGGGGGCCGAGACCCAGTACTTC.

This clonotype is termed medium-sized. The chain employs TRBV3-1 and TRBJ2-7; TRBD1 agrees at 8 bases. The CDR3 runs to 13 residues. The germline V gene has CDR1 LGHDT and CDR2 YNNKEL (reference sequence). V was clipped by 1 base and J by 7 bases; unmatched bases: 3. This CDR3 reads CASSQGQGREQYF. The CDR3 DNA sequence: TGTGCCAGCAGCCAAGGACAGGGGAGAGAGCAGTACTTC.

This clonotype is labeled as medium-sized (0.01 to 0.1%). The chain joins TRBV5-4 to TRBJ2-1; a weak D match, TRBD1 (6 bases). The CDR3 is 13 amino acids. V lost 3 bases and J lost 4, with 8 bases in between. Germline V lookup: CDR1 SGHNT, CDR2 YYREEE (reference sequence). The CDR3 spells CASSSTGYNEQFF. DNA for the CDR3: TGTGCCAGCAGCTCTACAGGGTACAATGAGCAGTTCTTC. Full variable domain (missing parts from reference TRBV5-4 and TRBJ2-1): ETGVTQSPTHLIKTRGQQVTLRCSSQSGHNTVSWYQQALGQGPQFIFQYYREEENGRGNFPPRFSGLQFPNYSSELNVNALELDDSALYLCASSSTGYNEQFFGPGTRLTVL.

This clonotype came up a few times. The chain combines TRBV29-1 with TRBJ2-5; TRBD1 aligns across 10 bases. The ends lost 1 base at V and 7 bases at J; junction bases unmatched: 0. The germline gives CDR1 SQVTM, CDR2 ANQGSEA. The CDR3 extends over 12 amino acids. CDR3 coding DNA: TGCAGCGTTGAAGGACAGGGGGCGACCCAGTACTTC. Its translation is CSVEGQGATQYF.

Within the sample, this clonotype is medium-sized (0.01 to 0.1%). CDR3 loop: CASTRRQGSGELFF. The DNA of the CDR3 is TGTGCCAGTACTCGTCGACAGGGATCCGGGGAGCTGTTTTTT. The V gene is TRBV19, the J gene TRBJ2-2, with TRBD1 matching 7 bases. V shed 7 bases and J 6 bases; nucleotides not matched to a gene: 8. Germline lookup yields CDR1 LNHDA and CDR2 SQIVND (reference sequence). The CDR3 loop spans 14 amino acids. Complete variable domain (other parts from reference TRBV19 and TRBJ2-2): DGGITQSPKYLFRKEGQNVTLSCEQNLNHDAMYWYRQDPGQGLRLIYYSQIVNDFQKGDIAEGYSVSREKKESFPLTVTSAQKNPTAFYLCASTRRQGSGELFFGEGSRLTVL.

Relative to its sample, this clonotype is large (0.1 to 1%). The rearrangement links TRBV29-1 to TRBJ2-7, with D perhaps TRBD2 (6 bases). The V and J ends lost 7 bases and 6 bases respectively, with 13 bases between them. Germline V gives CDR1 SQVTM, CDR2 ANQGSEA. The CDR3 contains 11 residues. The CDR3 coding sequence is TGCAGCGCAGCTCGGGGGACCGAGCAGTACTTC. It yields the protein CSAARGTEQYF.